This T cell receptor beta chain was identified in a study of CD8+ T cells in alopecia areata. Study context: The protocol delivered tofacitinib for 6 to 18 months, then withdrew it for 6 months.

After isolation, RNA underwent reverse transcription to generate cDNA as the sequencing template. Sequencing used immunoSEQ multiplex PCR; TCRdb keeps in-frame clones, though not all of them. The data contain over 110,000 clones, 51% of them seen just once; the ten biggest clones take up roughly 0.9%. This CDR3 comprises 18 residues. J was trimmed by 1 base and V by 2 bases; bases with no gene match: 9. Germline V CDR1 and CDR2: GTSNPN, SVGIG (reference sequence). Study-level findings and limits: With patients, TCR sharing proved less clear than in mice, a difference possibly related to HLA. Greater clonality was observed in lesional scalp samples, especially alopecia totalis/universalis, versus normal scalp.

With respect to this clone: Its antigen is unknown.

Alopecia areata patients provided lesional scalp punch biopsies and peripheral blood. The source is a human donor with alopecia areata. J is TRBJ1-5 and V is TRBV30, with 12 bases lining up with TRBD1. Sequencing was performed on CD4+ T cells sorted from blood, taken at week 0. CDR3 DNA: TGTGCCTGGAGTTCCGGGACAGGGGGCATATACAGCAATCAGCCCCAGCATTTT. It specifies CAWSSGTGGIYSNQPQHF. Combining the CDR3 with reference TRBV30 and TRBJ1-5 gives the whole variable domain SQTIHQWPATLVQPVGSPLSLECTVEGTSNPNLYWYRQAAGRGLQLLFYSVGIGQISSEVPQNLSASRPQDRQFILSSKKLLLSDSGFYLCAWSSGTGGIYSNQPQHFGDGTRLSIL.